These T cell receptor beta chains were read from a single sample in a study of T cell changes during pregnancy in multiple sclerosis. TCRdb's copy holds only in-frame clones and misses some; the assay was immunoSEQ multiplex PCR. The table shows approximately 65,000 clones, with approximately 90% occurring only once. The source was CD4+ T cells from peripheral blood mononuclear cells, collected in the first trimester of pregnancy. Receptor source: a female donor with multiple sclerosis, enrolled in a pregnancy study. Both conserved end residues are part of each CDR3. Each record gives: V gene, clone size, J gene, D gene, CDR3 DNA, CDR3 protein. The D gene is left open where the match is weak. Clone size, where shown, is once, few, many, or a class for clones that have expanded.

TRBV7-2	once	TRBJ1-1	NA	TGTGCCAGCAGCTCCACGAGGACTGAAGCTTTCTTT	CASSSTRTEAFF
TRBV11-2	few	TRBJ2-7	NA	TGTGCCAGCAGCTTGACCCACACCCGGAGGGGCGAGCAGTACTTC	CASSLTHTRRGEQYF
TRBV11-2	NA	TRBJ1-1	TRBD1	TGTGCCAGCAGCTTAGTCAGGGGGACTGAAGCTTTCTTT	CASSLVRGTEAFF
TRBV14	NA	TRBJ2-5	NA	TGTGCCAGCAGCCAGACCACAGGGAGACAAGAGACCCAGTACTTC	CASSQTTGRQETQYF
TRBV30	NA	TRBJ2-7	NA	TGTGCCTGGAGTAGGACAGTTGGCTGGTACGAGCAGTACTTC	CAWSRTVGWYEQYF
TRBV4-2	NA	TRBJ1-6	NA	TGTGCCAGCAGCCAAGGGGGGGGCTCCTATAATTCACCCCTCCACTTT	CASSQGGGSYNSPLHF
TRBV18	NA	TRBJ2-2	NA	TGTGCCAGCTCCCTGAGGGGGACCGCGAACACCGGGGAGCTGTTTTTT	CASSLRGTANTGELFF
TRBV21-1	NA	TRBJ2-2	NA	TGTGCCAGCAGCAAGAGACACCCCGCTAAGACCGGGGAGCTGTTTTTT	CASSKRHPAKTGELFF
TRBV7-2	NA	TRBJ2-5	NA	TGTGCCAGCAGCCCTCCCGGGGTACCCTCCCAAGAGACCCAGTACTTC	CASSPPGVPSQETQYF
TRBV6-6	NA	TRBJ2-2	NA	TGTGCCAGCACCCCGGACAGATCAAAATTCGCCGGGGAGCTGTTTTTT	CASTPDRSKFAGELFF
TRBV6-5	once	TRBJ1-2	TRBD1	TGTGCCAGCAGGGTACAGGGGGCGAATGGCTACACCTTC	CASRVQGANGYTF
TRBV10-1	NA	TRBJ1-2	TRBD1	TGCGCCAGCAGTGAGTCGGGCCAGGGGGTTAACTATGGCTACACCTTC	CASSESGQGVNYGYTF
TRBV6-6	NA	TRBJ1-2	NA	TGTGCCAGCAGGGCCACCGGGACACTCTATGACTACACCTTC	CASRATGTLYDYTF
TRBV6-4	NA	TRBJ1-1	NA	TGTGCCAGCAGTGTCCGTCTTGACACTGAAGCTTTCTTT	CASSVRLDTEAFF
TRBV6-6	NA	TRBJ1-6	NA	TGTGCCAGCAGTTCAGGGAAATCACCCCTCCACTTT	CASSSGKSPLHF
TRBV4-3	NA	TRBJ1-3	NA	TGCGCCAGCAGTCCTCGGGGGGGCTCATCAGGAAACACCATATATTTT	CASSPRGGSSGNTIYF
TRBV28	NA	TRBJ2-7	NA	TGTGCCAGCAGGACCGGGACTCGTACCTACGAGCAGTACTTC	CASRTGTRTYEQYF
TRBV7-9	NA	TRBJ2-3	TRBD2	TGTGCCAGCAGCTTATGGGCTAGCGGGGGCACCCCTAGCACAGATACGCAGTATTTT	CASSLWASGGTPSTDTQYF
TRBV7-2	NA	TRBJ1-5	TRBD1	TGTGCCAGCAACCAGGGGGTGGACCAGCCCCAGCATTTT	CASNQGVDQPQHF
TRBV2	NA	TRBJ1-2	TRBD1	TGTGCCAGCAGTGAAGAGGGACAGGGAAGACGGGGCTACACCTTC	CASSEEGQGRRGYTF
TRBV21-1	NA	TRBJ2-3	NA	TGTGCCAGCAAGGGACTAGCGGGGGATAATACGCAGTATTTT	CASKGLAGDNTQYF
TRBV6-5	NA	TRBJ2-7	TRBD1	TGTGCCAGCAGGATGACAGGGGCCCCCAACGAGCAGTACTTC	CASRMTGAPNEQYF